One T cell receptor beta chain is described in this entry. This specimen comes from a study of control samples from healthy donors and cancer patients. Data came from immunoSEQ multiplex PCR; TCRdb stores just in-frame clones and leaves some out. Of some 410,000 clones in the sample, around 90% were seen once. Germline V gives CDR1 MNHEY, CDR2 SVGEGT. V gave up 6 bases and J gave up 4 bases; unmatched junction bases: 10. This CDR3 spans 15 amino acids. The clonotype comes from a man aged 40-55 years with head and neck cancer. The sequenced sample consisted of PBMCs. The chain carries TRBV6-2 or TRBV6-3 and TRBJ2-3; 7 bases agree with TRBD1. The CDR3 protein is CASSPTRTGPDTQYF. The CDR3 coding sequence is TGTGCCAGCAGCCCCACTCGGACAGGCCCAGATACGCAGTATTTT.